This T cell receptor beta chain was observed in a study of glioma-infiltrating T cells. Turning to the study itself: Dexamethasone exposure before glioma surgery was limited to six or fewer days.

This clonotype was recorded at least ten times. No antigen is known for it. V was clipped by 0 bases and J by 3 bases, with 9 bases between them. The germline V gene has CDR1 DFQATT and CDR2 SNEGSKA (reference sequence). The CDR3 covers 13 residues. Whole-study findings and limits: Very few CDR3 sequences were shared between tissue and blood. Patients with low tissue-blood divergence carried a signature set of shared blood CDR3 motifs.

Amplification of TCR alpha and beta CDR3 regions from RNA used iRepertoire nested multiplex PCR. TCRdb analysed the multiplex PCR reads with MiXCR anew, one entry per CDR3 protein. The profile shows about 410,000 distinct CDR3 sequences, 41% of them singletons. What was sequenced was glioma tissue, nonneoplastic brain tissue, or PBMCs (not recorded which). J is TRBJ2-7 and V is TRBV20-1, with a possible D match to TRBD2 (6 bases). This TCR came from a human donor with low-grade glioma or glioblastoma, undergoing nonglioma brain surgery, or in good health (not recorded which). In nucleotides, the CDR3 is TGCAGTGCTAGAGATCAAGCGGGCTACGAGCAGTACTTC. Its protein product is CSARDQAGYEQYF.